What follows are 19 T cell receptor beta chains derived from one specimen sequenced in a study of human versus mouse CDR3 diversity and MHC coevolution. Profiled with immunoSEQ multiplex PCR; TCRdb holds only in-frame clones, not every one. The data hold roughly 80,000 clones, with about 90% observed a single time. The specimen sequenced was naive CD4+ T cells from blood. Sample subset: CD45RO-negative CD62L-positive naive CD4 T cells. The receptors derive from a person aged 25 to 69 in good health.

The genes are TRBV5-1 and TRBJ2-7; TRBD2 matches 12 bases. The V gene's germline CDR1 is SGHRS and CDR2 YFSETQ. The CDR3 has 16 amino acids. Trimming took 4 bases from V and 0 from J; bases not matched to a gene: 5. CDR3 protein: CASSIGLAGFSYEQYF. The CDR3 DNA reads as TGCGCCAGCAGCATAGGACTAGCGGGGTTCTCCTACGAGCAGTACTTC.

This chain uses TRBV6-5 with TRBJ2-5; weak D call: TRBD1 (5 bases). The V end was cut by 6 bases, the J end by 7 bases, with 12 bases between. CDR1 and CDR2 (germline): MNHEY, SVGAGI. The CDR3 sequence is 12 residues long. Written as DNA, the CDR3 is TGTGCCAGCAGCCAGGGCGGCGGGACCCAGTACTTC. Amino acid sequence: CASSQGGGTQYF.

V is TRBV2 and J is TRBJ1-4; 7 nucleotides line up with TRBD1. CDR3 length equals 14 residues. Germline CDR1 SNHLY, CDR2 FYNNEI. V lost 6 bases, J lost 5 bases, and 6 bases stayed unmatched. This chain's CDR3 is CASSAGTANEKLFF. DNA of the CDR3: TGTGCCAGCAGCGCCGGGACAGCCAATGAAAAACTGTTTTTT. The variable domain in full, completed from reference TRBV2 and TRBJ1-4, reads EPEVTQTPSHQVTQMGQEVILRCVPISNHLYFYWYRQILGQKVEFLVSFYNNEISEKSEIFDDQFSVERPDGSNFTLKIRSTKLEDSAMYFCASSAGTANEKLFFGSGTQLSVL.

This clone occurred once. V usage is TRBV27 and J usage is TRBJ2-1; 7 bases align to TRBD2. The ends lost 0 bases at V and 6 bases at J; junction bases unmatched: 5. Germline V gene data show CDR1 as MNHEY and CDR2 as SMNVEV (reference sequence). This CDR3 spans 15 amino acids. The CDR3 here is CASSLSYAGVNEQFF. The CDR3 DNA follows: TGTGCCAGCAGTTTATCTTATGCGGGGGTCAATGAGCAGTTCTTC.

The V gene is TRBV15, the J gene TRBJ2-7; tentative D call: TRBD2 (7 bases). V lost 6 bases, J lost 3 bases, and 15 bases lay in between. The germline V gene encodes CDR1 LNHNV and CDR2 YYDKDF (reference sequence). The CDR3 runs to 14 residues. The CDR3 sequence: CATRSGGPRYEQYF. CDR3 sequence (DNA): TGTGCCACCAGGTCCGGGGGGCCCCGCTACGAGCAGTACTTC.

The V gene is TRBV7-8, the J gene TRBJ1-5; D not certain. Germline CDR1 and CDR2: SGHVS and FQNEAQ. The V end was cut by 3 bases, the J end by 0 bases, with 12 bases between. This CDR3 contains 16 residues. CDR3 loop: CASSFSGRISNQPQHF. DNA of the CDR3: TGTGCCAGCAGCTTCTCTGGCAGGATTAGCAATCAGCCCCAGCATTTT.

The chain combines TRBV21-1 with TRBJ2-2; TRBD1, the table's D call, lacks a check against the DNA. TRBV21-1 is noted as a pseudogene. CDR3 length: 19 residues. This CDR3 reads CASSSTEGQGETNTGELFF. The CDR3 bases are TGTGCCAGCAGCTCTACGGAAGGACAGGGAGAAACGAACACCGGGGAGCTGTTTTTT.

The CDR3 sequence: CASSFGGGTGIYEQYF. CDR3 nucleotides: TGTGCCAGCAGTTTCGGGGGGGGGACAGGGATCTACGAGCAGTACTTC. The V and J genes are TRBV28 and TRBJ2-7, with D perhaps matching TRBD1 (9 bases). Germline CDR1 is MDHEN and CDR2 is SYDVKM. This CDR3 has 16 amino acids. V was shortened by 3 bases and J by 3 bases, with 18 bases between the two germline ends.

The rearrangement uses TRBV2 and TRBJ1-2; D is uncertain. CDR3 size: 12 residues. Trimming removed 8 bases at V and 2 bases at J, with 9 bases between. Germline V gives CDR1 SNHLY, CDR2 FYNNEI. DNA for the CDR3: TGTGCCAGCGTAGAACAGAACTATGGCTACACCTTC. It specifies CASVEQNYGYTF.

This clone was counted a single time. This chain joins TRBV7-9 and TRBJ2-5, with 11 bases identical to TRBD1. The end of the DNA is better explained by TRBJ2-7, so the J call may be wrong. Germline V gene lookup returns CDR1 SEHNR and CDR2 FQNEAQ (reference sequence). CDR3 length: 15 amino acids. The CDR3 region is CASSPDRGPTYEQYF. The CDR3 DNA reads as TGTGCCAGCAGCCCGGACAGGGGGCCAACCTACGAGCAGTACTTC.

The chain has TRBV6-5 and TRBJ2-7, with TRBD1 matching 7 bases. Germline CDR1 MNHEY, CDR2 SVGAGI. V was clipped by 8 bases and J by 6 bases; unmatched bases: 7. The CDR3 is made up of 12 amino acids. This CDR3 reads CASGIRGLEQYF. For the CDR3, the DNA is TGTGCCAGCGGAATTAGGGGGCTCGAGCAGTACTTC.

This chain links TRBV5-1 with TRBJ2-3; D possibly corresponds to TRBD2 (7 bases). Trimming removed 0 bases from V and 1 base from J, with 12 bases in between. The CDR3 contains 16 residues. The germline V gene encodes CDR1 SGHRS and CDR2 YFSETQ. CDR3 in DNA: TGCGCCAGCAGCTTGGTGGGGGGGCCCCGCACAGATACGCAGTATTTT. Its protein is CASSLVGGPRTDTQYF.

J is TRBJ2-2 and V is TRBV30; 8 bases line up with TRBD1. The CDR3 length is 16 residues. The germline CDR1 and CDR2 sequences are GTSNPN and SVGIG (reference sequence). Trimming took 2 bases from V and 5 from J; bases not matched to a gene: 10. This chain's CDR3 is CAWSKYQGAGTGELFF. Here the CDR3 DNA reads TGTGCCTGGAGTAAATACCAGGGGGCTGGTACCGGGGAGCTGTTTTTT.

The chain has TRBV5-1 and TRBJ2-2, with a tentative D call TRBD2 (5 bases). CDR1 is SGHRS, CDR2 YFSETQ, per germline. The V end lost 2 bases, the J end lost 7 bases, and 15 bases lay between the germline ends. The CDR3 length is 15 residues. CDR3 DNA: TGCGCCAGCAGCTTCTGGTCTAGCACCAACGGGGAGCTGTTTTTT. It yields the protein CASSFWSSTNGELFF.

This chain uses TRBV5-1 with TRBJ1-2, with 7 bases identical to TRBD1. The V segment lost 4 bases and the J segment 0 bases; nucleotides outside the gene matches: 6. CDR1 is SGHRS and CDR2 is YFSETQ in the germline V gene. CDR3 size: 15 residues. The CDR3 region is CASSPGTATNYGYTF. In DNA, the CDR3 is TGCGCCAGCAGCCCAGGGACAGCAACTAACTATGGCTACACCTTC.

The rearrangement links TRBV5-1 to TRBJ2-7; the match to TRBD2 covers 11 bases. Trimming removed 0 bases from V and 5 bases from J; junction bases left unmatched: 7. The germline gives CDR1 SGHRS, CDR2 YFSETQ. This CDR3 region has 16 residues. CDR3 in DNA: TGCGCCAGCAGCTTGGCAACTAGCGGGAGTATCAACGAGCAGTACTTC. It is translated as CASSLATSGSINEQYF.

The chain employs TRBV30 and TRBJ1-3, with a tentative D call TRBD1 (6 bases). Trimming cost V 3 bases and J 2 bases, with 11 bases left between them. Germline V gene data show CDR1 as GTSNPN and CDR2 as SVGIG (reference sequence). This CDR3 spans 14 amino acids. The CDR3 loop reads CAWRNRDTGNTIYF. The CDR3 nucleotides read TGTGCCTGGAGGAACAGGGATACTGGAAACACCATATATTTT.

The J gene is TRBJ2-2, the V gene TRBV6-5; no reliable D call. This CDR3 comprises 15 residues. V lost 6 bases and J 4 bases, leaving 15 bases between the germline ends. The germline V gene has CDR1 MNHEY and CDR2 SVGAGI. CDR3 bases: TGTGCCAGCAGCGCCCTCTCTAGATTCACCGGGGAGCTGTTTTTT. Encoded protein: CASSALSRFTGELFF.

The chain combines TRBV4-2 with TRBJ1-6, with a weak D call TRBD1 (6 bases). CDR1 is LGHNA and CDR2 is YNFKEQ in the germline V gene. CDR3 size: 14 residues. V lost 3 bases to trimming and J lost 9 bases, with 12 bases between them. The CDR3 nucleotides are TGTGCCAGCAGCCAGCCACAGGGTTTTTCACCCCTCCACTTT. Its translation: CASSQPQGFSPLHF.